This T cell receptor (beta chain) was captured in a study of CD8 T cells in ankylosing spondylitis. Study-level findings and limits: Blood of patients with ankylosing spondylitis appeared to be characterized by a TCR beta motif of several highly homologous variants.

V was pared by 6 bases and J by 3 bases, with 18 bases between. Germline V gene data show CDR1 as DFQATT and CDR2 as SNEGSKA (reference sequence). The CDR3 is 14 residues long. This clonotype was seen ten or more times. What it binds is not known. For TCR beta, libraries came from quantitative 5'-RACE with molecular barcodes. TCRdb re-derived calls from the 5' RACE reads in MiXCR, one entry per CDR3 protein. Here the sample spans more than 150,000 distinct CDR3 sequences, under 14% being singletons. The receptor's source is a male donor with ankylosing spondylitis or in good health (not recorded which). The chain joins TRBV20-1 to TRBJ2-7; D remains unclear. Sequences were obtained from blood, either unsorted or a sorted T cell fraction (not recorded which). The CDR3 loop reads CSALSPAVDYEQYF. CDR3 nucleotides: TGCAGTGCGTTATCACCGGCGGTAGACTACGAGCAGTACTTC.